Shown below are 13 T cell receptor beta chains from a single sample sequenced in a study of patients and donors after allogeneic stem cell transplantation. TCRdb called the RT-PCR reads again in MiXCR, with one record for every CDR3 protein. The sample has hundreds of thousands of distinct CDR3 sequences, around 15% seen once. Sequenced material: blood, either unsorted or a sorted T cell fraction (not recorded which). The receptors were gathered from a human donor who was either an allogeneic HSCT recipient or a stem cell or donor lymphocyte infusion donor (not recorded which). It is not recorded whose cells these are; they may come from a transplant donor.

This clonotype appeared a few times. The chain is built from TRBV12-3 or TRBV12-4 and TRBJ2-5; TRBD1 agrees at 8 bases. CDR3 length: 16 residues. The V and J ends lost 6 bases and 5 bases, in that order; junction bases with no gene match: 14. The CDR3 bases are TGTGCCAGCAGCCCGACAGGGGCCCCGATGGAGGAGACCCAGTACTTC. Translated: CASSPTGAPMEETQYF.

There are a few counts of this clonotype. The chain has TRBV3-1 and TRBJ2-7, with D tentatively TRBD2 (6 bases). CDR3 length: 15 residues. Germline CDR1 and CDR2: LGHDT and YNNKEL (reference sequence). V dropped 3 bases and J dropped 0 bases, with 12 bases sitting between them. CDR3 sequence (DNA): TGTGCCAGCAGCCAGAAGCTGGGACTCTCCTACGAGCAGTACTTC. Translation: CASSQKLGLSYEQYF.

This clonotype has only a few counts. The rearrangement uses TRBV4-1 and TRBJ1-4; D not resolved. The CDR3 is 13 residues long. The V gene's germline CDR1 is MGHRA and CDR2 YSYEKL. V lost 1 base and J lost 8, with 8 bases in between. As DNA, the CDR3 is TGCGCCAGCAGCCAAGCACGGCTGGAAAAACTGTTTTTT. Translation gives CASSQARLEKLFF.

This rearrangement joins TRBV5-1 to TRBJ2-5; TRBD1 aligns across 10 bases. CDR3 length: 13 amino acids. Germline loops: CDR1 SGHRS, CDR2 YFSETQ. With 6 bases clipped from V and 5 bases from J, the junction kept 4 bases outside the gene matches. CDR3 coding DNA: TGCGCCAGCAACGACAGGGGGCACGAGACCCAGTACTTC. Protein: CASNDRGHETQYF.

V gene TRBV4-3 combines with J gene TRBJ1-4, with D perhaps TRBD1 (5 bases). From germline, CDR1 is LGHNA and CDR2 YSLEER. V was trimmed by 0 bases and J by 8 bases, leaving 13 bases between them. The CDR3 contains 15 residues. The CDR3 region has the DNA TGCGCCAGCAGCCAAGATCTGACAGTAGGCGAAAAACTGTTTTTT. Its protein product is CASSQDLTVGEKLFF.

In its sample, this clonotype was seen a few times. The rearrangement joins TRBV6-1 to TRBJ2-7, with TRBD1 as a possible D gene (6 bases). Germline V gene sequence: CDR1 MNHNS, CDR2 SASEGT. CDR3 length: 15 amino acids. V shed 7 bases and J shed 3 bases, with 19 bases lying between them. The CDR3 here is CASIFLPGQVYEQYF. CDR3 nucleotide sequence: TGTGCCAGCATTTTTCTACCGGGACAAGTCTACGAGCAGTACTTC.

This clonotype was detected a few times. The V and J genes are TRBV10-3 and TRBJ1-5, with TRBD1 identical over 9 bases. J was trimmed by 6 bases and V by 4 bases; bases with no gene match: 10. The CDR3 loop spans 16 amino acids. The V gene's germline CDR1 is ENHRY and CDR2 SYGVKD. CDR3 bases: TGTGCCATCAGTGCCGGATGGGACAGGGCAAGTCAGCCCCAGCATTTT. It is translated as CAISAGWDRASQPQHF.

The V call is TRBV12-3 or TRBV12-4, the J call TRBJ2-1, with 11 bases matching TRBD2. The CDR3 contains 17 residues. After removal of 6 bases from V and 5 bases from J, the junction contained 12 bases not matched to a gene. This CDR3 is CASSSPLAGGQHNEQFF. The CDR3 DNA is TGTGCCAGCAGCTCCCCGCTAGCGGGGGGCCAACACAATGAGCAGTTCTTC.

This clonotype has ten or more counts. This rearrangement joins TRBV4-1 to TRBJ2-1; D not certain. Germline V gene sequence: CDR1 MGHRA, CDR2 YSYEKL. The CDR3 contains 15 residues. V lost 2 bases, J lost 4 bases, and 12 bases lay in between. CDR3 coding DNA: TGCGCCAGCAGCCAACGTATTACCAGATACAATGAGCAGTTCTTC. It codes for CASSQRITRYNEQFF.

The rearrangement joins TRBV20-1 to TRBJ2-1, with TRBD2 matching 8 bases. Germline loops: CDR1 DFQATT, CDR2 SNEGSKA (reference sequence). The CDR3 extends over 15 amino acids. V lost 0 bases to trimming and J lost 11 bases; unmatched junction nucleotides: 12. The CDR3, as DNA: TGCAGTGCTAGAGACCAGACTAGCGCCCTTAGGAAGCAGTTCTTC. Translation: CSARDQTSALRKQFF.

The chain carries TRBV14 and TRBJ1-2; D not resolved. Deletions cut 4 bases from V and 12 bases from J, with 18 bases between. Germline lookup yields CDR1 SGHDN and CDR2 FVKESK. The CDR3 extends over 13 amino acids. CDR3 sequence reads: CASSLTNLGGHTF. The CDR3 coding sequence is TGTGCCAGCAGCCTCACCAACCTAGGCGGGCACACCTTC.

This clonotype was seen a few times. V gene TRBV5-1 combines with J gene TRBJ1-2; D uncertain. Germline CDR1 SGHRS, CDR2 YFSETQ. V lost 2 bases and J 5 bases, leaving 13 bases between the germline ends. This CDR3 is built from 14 residues. In nucleotides, the CDR3 is TGCGCCAGCAGCTTAGGGCAGGTGGCGTATGGCTACACCTTC. It yields the protein CASSLGQVAYGYTF.

This clonotype was found many times. This chain uses TRBV10-3 with TRBJ2-1, with 7 bases that match TRBD2. Per the germline V gene, CDR1 is ENHRY and CDR2 is SYGVKD. This CDR3 has 13 amino acids. With 7 bases clipped from V and 4 bases from J, the junction kept 4 bases outside the gene matches. CDR3 region: CAIMSGTYNEQFF. The CDR3 nucleotides read TGTGCCATCATGAGCGGGACTTACAATGAGCAGTTCTTC.